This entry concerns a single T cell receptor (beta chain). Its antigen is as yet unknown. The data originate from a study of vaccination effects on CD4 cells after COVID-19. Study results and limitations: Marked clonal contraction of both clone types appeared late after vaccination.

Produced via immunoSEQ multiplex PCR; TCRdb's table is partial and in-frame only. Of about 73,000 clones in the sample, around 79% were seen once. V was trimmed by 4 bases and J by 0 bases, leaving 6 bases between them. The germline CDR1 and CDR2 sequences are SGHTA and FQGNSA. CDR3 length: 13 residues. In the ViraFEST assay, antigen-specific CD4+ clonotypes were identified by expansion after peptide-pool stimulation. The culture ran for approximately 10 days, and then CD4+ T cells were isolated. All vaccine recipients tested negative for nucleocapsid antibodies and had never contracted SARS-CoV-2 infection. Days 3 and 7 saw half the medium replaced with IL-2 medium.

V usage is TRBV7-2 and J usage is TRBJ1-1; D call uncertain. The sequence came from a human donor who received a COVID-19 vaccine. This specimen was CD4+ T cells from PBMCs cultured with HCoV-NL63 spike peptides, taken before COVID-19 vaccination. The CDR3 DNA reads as TGTGCCAGCAGCTCGTCGGTGAACACTGAAGCTTTCTTT. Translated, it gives CASSSSVNTEAFF.